These T cell receptor beta chains were read from a single sample in a study of prognosis after radiotherapy for stage I lung cancer. Each CDR3 protein is one row after TCRdb ran MiXCR on the multiplex PCR reads. Here the sample spans about 35,000 distinct CDR3 sequences, around 34% being singletons. The input for sequencing was PBMCs, taken before or after stereotactic body radiation therapy (not recorded which). The source of these receptors is a donor over 45 with non-small cell lung cancer. Both conserved end residues are part of each CDR3. D genes are given only for firm matches. Not all rows give a size; the values are once, few, many and, for expanded clones, a class.

DNA: TGCGCCAGCAGCCAAGACCACAGGGTAGGCGAGCAGTACTTC
CDR3: CASSQDHRVGEQYF
V: TRBV4-3
D: NA
size: NA
J: TRBJ2-7

DNA: TGTGCCAGTCATGCAGGGGGCGCGGGCACCGGGGAGCTGTTTTTT
CDR3: CASHAGGAGTGELFF
V: TRBV19
D: TRBD1
size: NA
J: TRBJ2-2

DNA: TGCAGTGCTATCCTAGTAAACGAGCAGTACTTC
CDR3: CSAILVNEQYF
V: TRBV20-1
D: NA
size: many
J: TRBJ2-7

DNA: TGTGCCAGCAGGGGATTCATGAACACTGAAGCTTTCTTT
CDR3: CASRGFMNTEAFF
V: TRBV2
D: NA
size: many
J: TRBJ1-1

DNA: TGTGCCAGCAGTCTCGAGCGGGACACCGTGGAGCTGTTTTTT
CDR3: CASSLERDTVELFF
V: TRBV6-2/TRBV6-3
D: NA
size: NA
J: TRBJ2-2

DNA: TGTGCCTGGAGTGTAACTGGCAGAGGGAATCAGCCCCAGCATTTT
CDR3: CAWSVTGRGNQPQHF
V: TRBV30
D: NA
size: many
J: TRBJ1-5

DNA: TGTGCCAGCAGCCCTCTACAGGGGTTAGCCTACGAGCAGTACTTC
CDR3: CASSPLQGLAYEQYF
V: TRBV7-6
D: TRBD1
size: NA
J: TRBJ2-7

DNA: TGTGCCAGCCTACTAGCGTACTCCTACGAGCAGTACTTC
CDR3: CASLLAYSYEQYF
V: TRBV6-1
D: TRBD2
size: NA
J: TRBJ2-7

DNA: TGTGCCATCAGTGAGCAGGGGGGCGATACTGAAGCTTTCTTT
CDR3: CAISEQGGDTEAFF
V: TRBV10-3
D: TRBD1
size: many
J: TRBJ1-1

DNA: TGTGCCAGCAGCAATAACCCCCTCTATGGCTACACCTTC
CDR3: CASSNNPLYGYTF
V: TRBV11-2
D: NA
size: many
J: TRBJ1-2

DNA: TGTGCCAGCAGTAAAGACGGGGGGGTCACAGATACGCAGTATTTT
CDR3: CASSKDGGVTDTQYF
V: TRBV7-6
D: TRBD2
size: many
J: TRBJ2-3

DNA: TGTGCCAGCAGTGACTATCAGGACAAGCAGTTCTTC
CDR3: CASSDYQDKQFF
V: TRBV6-4
D: NA
size: many
J: TRBJ2-1

DNA: TGTGCCAGCAGTTTAAACACAGATACGCAGTATTTT
CDR3: CASSLNTDTQYF
V: TRBV11-3
D: NA
size: many
J: TRBJ2-3

DNA: TGCGCCAGCAGCCAATATCCCTTCCTCTGGACTAGCGGGAGGGATACCGGGGAGCTGTTTTTT
CDR3: CASSQYPFLWTSGRDTGELFF
V: TRBV4-1
D: TRBD2
size: many
J: TRBJ2-2

DNA: TGCAGTGCGTTCCTCTCTGGGACAGGAGACTCCTACGAGCAGTACTTC
CDR3: CSAFLSGTGDSYEQYF
V: TRBV20-1
D: TRBD1
size: medium-sized
J: TRBJ2-7

DNA: TGTGCCAGCAGCCCCGACCGACGTTTAGACGAGCAGTACTTC
CDR3: CASSPDRRLDEQYF
V: TRBV7-8
D: NA
size: many
J: TRBJ2-7

DNA: TGTGCCAGCAGCTTTCAGGGGAAAAACACTGAAGCTTTCTTT
CDR3: CASSFQGKNTEAFF
V: TRBV11-1
D: NA
size: many
J: TRBJ1-1

DNA: TGTTCCAGCAGTGACTCGCCTAGCGGACAGACTACTCAGTATTTT
CDR3: CSSSDSPSGQTTQYF
V: TRBV6-4
D: NA
size: NA
J: TRBJ2-3